In its sample, the clone carrying this T cell receptor (beta chain) was seen many times. Its antigen is currently unknown. Each CDR3 protein gets one entry after TCRdb re-called the 5' RACE reads with MiXCR. The repertoire consists of under 100,000 distinct CDR3 sequences, with roughly 8.7% occurring once and the leading ten covering 6.5% to 8.5%. CDR3 length: 13 amino acids. V was trimmed by 2 bases and J by 6 bases, leaving 11 bases between them. Germline V CDR1 and CDR2: LGHDT, YNNKEL (reference sequence). The sample is drawn from a study of spatial heterogeneity in lung cancer. Study conclusions and caveats: Circulating ubiquitous expanded tumor TCRs were observed more frequently at resection than at follow-up.

Time point given: sample taken at primary tumor resection. Whole RNA, which was extracted from tumor, nontumor lung tissue or frozen PBMC, was sequenced without any cell sorting. The TCR was taken from a male donor with early-stage non-small cell lung cancer. Sequenced material: PBMCs, taken at surgery. The V gene is TRBV3-1, the J gene TRBJ2-7; D is unresolved. The CDR3 loop reads CASSQINLGEQYF. As DNA, the CDR3 is TGTGCCAGCAGCCAAATAAATCTCGGCGAGCAGTACTTC.